Given below is one T cell receptor beta chain in context. This sample is part of a study of blood T cell repertoires in COVID-19. Turning to the study itself: PBMCs, B-cell-depleted T cells, or T cells were the source of the cDNA or gDNA that made up the material.

The CDR3 extends over 17 amino acids. Trimming cost V 3 bases and J 4 bases; bases outside gene matches: 7. Germline loops: CDR1 SEHNR, CDR2 FQNEAQ (reference sequence). Original methodology: Researchers report that nucleated cell counts were estimated from reference gene primer amplification. Data came from immunoSEQ multiplex PCR; TCRdb stores just in-frame clones and leaves some out. V and J calls and clone size are given by that table; D and trimming were obtained from the DNA. The sample contains hundreds of thousands of clones, approximately 87% of which appear only once. This TCR was sampled from a middle-aged woman who had recovered from COVID-19. The sample taken for sequencing was peripheral blood. V gene TRBV7-9 combines with J gene TRBJ1-5; TRBD1 matches 12 bases. The chain's CDR3 is CASSFGTGGAWNQPQHF. The CDR3, as DNA: TGTGCCAGCAGCTTCGGGACAGGGGGCGCGTGGAATCAGCCCCAGCATTTT.